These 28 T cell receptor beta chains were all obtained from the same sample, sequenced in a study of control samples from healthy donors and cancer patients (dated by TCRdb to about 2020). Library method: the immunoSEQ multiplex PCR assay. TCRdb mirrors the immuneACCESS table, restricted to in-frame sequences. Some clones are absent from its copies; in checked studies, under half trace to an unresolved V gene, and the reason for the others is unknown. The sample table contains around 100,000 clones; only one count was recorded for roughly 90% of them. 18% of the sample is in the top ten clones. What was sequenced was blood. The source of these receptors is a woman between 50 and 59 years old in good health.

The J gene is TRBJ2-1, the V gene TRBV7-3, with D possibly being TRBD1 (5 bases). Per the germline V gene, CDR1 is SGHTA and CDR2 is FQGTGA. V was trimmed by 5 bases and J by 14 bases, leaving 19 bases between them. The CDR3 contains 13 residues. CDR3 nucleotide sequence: TGTGCCAGCAGCCCGAGCCGAGGCAGGGAAGAGTTCTTC. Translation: CASSPSRGREEFF.

As DNA, the CDR3 is TGTGCCAGTGGAAGAAGGCAAGAGACCCAGTACTTC. Residues: CASGRRQETQYF. This chain links TRBV19 with TRBJ2-5; D is unresolved. The CDR3 runs 12 residues. The germline V gene encodes CDR1 LNHDA and CDR2 SQIVND (reference sequence). Trimming stripped 8 bases from V and 2 bases from J, with 9 bases between.

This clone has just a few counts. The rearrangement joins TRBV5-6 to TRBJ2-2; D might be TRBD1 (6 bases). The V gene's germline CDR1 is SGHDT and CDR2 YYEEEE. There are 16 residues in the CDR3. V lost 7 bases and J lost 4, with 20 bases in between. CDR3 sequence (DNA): TGTGCCAGCTTCCGGGAAACAGGGTCTGGCACCGGGGAGCTGTTTTTT. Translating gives CASFRETGSGTGELFF.

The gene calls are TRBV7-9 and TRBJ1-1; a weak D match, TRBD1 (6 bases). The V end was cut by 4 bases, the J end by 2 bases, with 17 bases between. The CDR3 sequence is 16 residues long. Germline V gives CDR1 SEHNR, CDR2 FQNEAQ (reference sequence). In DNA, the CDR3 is TGTGCCAGCAGCTCCGGGGGGCCGCGGGGTAACACTGAAGCTTTCTTT. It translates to CASSSGGPRGNTEAFF.

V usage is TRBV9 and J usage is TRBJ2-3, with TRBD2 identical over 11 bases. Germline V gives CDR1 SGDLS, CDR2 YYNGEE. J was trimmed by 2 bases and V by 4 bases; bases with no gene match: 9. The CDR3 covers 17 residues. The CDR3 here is CASSPKGSGGATDTQYF. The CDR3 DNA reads TGTGCCAGCAGCCCAAAGGGTAGCGGGGGGGCCACAGATACGCAGTATTTT.

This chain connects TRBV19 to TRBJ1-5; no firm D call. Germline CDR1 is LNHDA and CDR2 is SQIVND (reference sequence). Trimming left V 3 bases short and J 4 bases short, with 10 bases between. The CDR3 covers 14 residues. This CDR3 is CASSIPGINQPQHF. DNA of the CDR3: TGTGCCAGTAGTATCCCCGGGATAAATCAGCCCCAGCATTTT.

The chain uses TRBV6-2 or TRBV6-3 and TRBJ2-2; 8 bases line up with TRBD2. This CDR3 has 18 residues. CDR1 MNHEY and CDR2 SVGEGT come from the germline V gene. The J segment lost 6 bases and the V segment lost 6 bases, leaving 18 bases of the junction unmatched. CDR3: CASSSGTRGILVSGELFF. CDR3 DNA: TGTGCCAGCAGCTCCGGGACTAGGGGGATTTTGGTTTCCGGGGAGCTGTTTTTT.

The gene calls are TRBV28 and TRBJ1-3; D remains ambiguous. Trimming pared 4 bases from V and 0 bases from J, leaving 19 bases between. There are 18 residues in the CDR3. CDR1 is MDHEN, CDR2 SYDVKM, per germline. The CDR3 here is CASSSRTSFRRSGNTIYF. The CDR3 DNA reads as TGTGCCAGCAGTTCACGTACGTCGTTCCGCCGCTCTGGAAACACCATATATTTT.

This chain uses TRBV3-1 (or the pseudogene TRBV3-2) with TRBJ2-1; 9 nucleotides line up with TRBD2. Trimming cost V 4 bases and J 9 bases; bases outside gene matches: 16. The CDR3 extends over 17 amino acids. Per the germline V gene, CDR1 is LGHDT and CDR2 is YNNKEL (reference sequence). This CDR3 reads CASSRNPSGGSFSEQFF. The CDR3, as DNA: TGTGCCAGCAGCCGAAACCCGAGCGGGGGGTCCTTTAGTGAGCAGTTCTTC.

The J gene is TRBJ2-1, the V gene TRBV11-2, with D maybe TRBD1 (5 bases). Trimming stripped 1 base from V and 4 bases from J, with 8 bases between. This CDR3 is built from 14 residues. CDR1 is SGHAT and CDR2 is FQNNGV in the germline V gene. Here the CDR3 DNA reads TGTGCCAGCAGCTTAGCCAGGGCTTACAATGAGCAGTTCTTC. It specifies CASSLARAYNEQFF.

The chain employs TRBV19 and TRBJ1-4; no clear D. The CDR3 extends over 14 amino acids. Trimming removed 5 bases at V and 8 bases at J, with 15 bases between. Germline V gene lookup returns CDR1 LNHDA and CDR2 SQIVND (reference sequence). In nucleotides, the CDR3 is TGTGCCAGTAGTCGTAGGGAGAAACTGGAAAAACTGTTTTTT. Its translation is CASSRREKLEKLFF.

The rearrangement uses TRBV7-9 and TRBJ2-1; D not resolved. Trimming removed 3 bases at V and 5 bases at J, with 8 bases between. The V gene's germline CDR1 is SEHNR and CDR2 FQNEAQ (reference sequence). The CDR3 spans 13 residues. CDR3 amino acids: CASSFPSHNEQFF. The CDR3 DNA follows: TGTGCCAGCAGCTTTCCATCTCACAATGAGCAGTTCTTC.

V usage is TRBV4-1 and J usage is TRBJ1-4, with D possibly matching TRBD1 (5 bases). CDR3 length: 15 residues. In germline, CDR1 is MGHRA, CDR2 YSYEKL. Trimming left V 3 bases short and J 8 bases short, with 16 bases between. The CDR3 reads CASSQQGRRDEKLFF. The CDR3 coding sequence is TGCGCCAGCAGCCAGCAGGGCAGACGGGACGAAAAACTGTTTTTT.

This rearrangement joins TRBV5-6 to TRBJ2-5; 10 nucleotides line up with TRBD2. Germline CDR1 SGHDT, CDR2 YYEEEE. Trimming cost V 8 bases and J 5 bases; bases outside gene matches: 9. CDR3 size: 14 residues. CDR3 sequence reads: CASQSGGAWETQYF. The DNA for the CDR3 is TGTGCCAGTCAAAGCGGGGGGGCCTGGGAGACCCAGTACTTC.

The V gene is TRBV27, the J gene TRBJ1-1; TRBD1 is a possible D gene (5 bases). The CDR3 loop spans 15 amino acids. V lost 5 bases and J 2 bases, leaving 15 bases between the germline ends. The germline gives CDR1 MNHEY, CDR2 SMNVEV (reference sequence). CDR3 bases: TGTGCCAGCAGTCCCCGGGCAGGGTCAAACACTGAAGCTTTCTTT. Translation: CASSPRAGSNTEAFF.

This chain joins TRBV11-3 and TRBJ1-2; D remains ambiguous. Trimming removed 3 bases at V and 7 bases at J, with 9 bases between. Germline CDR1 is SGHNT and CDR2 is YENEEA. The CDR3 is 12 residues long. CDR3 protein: CASSFGGSGYTF. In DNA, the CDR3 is TGTGCCAGCAGCTTCGGCGGTTCTGGCTACACCTTC.

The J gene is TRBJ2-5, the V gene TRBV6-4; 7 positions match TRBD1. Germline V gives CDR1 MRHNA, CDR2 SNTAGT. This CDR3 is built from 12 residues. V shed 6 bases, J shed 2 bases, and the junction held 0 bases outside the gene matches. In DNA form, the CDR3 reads TGTGCCAGCAGGGACAGGCAAGAGACCCAGTACTTC. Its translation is CASRDRQETQYF.

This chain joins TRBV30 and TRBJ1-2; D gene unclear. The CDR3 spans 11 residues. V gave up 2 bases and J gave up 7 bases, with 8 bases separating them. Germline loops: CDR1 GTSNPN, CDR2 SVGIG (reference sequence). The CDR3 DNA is TGTGCCTGGAGTTCGGGAATTGGCTACACCTTC. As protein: CAWSSGIGYTF.

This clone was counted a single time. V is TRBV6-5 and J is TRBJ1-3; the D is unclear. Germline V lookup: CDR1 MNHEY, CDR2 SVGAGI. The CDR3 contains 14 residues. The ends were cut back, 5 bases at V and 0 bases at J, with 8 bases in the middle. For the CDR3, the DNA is TGTGCCAGCAGTAGGTCGGACTCTGGAAACACCATATATTTT. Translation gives CASSRSDSGNTIYF.

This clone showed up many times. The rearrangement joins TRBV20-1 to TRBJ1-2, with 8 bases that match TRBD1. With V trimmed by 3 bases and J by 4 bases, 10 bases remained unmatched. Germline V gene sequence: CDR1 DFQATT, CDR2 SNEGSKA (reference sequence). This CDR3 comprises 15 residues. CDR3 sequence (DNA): TGCAGTGCTAGTTTCGACCAGGGGGCTTTCTATGGCTACACCTTC. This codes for CSASFDQGAFYGYTF.

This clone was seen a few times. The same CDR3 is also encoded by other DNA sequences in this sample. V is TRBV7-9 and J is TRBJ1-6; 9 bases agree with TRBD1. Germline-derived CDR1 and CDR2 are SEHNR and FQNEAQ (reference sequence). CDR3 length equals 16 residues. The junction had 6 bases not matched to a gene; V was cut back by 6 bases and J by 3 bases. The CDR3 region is CASSLGQGFYNSPLHF. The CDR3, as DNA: TGTGCCAGCAGTCTGGGACAGGGTTTCTATAATTCACCCCTCCACTTT.

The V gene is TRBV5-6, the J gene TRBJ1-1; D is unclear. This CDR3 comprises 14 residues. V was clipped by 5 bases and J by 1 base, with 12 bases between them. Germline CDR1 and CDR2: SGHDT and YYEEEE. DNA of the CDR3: TGTGCCAGCAGGCGGAGCCTAGGGAACACTGAAGCTTTCTTT. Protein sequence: CASRRSLGNTEAFF.

CDR3 region: CASARGGGETQYF. The CDR3 DNA reads as TGTGCCTCCGCCCGAGGGGGAGGAGAGACCCAGTACTTC. This chain joins TRBV19 and TRBJ2-5; D is tentatively TRBD1 or TRBD2 (6 bases each). The V and J ends lost 11 bases and 4 bases respectively, with 17 bases between them. Germline assignment: CDR1 LNHDA and CDR2 SQIVND (reference sequence). This CDR3 spans 13 amino acids.

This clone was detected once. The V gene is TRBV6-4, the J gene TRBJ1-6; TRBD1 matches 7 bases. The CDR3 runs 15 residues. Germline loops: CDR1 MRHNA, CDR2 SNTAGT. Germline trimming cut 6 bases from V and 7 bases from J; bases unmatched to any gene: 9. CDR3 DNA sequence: TGTGCCAGCAGCGCCCAGGGGGGAGGAAATTCACCCCTCCACTTT. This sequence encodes CASSAQGGGNSPLHF.

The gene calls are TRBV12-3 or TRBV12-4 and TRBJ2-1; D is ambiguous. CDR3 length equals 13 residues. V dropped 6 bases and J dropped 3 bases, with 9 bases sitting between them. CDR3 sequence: CASRPTDYNEQFF. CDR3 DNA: TGTGCCAGCAGACCGACCGACTACAATGAGCAGTTCTTC.

The CDR3 sequence: CANRLPDYSGAAGANVLTF. The CDR3 coding sequence is TGTGCCAACCGACTACCCGACTATTCAGGGGCTGCCGGGGCCAACGTCCTGACTTTC. The rearrangement joins TRBV19 to TRBJ2-6; maybe TRBD1 (6 bases). Germline CDR1 LNHDA, CDR2 SQIVND (reference sequence). Trimming left V 10 bases short and J 4 bases short, with 29 bases between. This CDR3 region has 19 residues.

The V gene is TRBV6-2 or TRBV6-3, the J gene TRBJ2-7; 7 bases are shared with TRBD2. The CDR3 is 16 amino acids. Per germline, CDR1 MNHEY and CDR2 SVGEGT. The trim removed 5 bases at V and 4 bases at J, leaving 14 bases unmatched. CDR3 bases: TGTGCCAGCAGTCAACAGGCCCTAGCGGACTATTACGAGCAGTACGTC. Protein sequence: CASSQQALADYYEQYV.

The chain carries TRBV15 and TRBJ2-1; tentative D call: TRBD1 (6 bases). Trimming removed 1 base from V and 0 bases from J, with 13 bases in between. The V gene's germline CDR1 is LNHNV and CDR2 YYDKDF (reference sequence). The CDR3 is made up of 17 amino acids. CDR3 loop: CATSRAFRDTSYNEQFF. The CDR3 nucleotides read TGTGCCACCAGCAGAGCTTTCCGGGACACCTCCTACAATGAGCAGTTCTTC.